This T cell receptor beta chain appears in the sequencing data of a study of blood T cell repertoires in COVID-19. About the research overall: Some COVID-19 samples were acute and others convalescent; all came from the United States, Italy and Spain.

The ends were cut back, 10 bases at V and 1 base at J, with 12 bases in the middle. Germline lookup yields CDR1 KGHDR and CDR2 SFDVKD. The CDR3 contains 13 residues. Authors' methods: Researchers report that nucleated cell counts were estimated from reference gene primer amplification. Clones were read by immunoSEQ multiplex PCR, and TCRdb kept only the in-frame ones, dropping some. D and trimming were read from the DNA, whereas the V and J calls and clone size are those reported in that table. Of under 500,000 clones listed, about 90% were seen once; the top ten hold under 2.5%. The age range of participants was about 18 to 89 years, with residence in approximately 25 US areas. Allocation to cohorts depended on clinical history reported by the participants.

This TCR was sampled from a woman aged 18 to 35 with acute COVID-19. Sequencing was done on a sample of PBMCs or T cells enriched from blood (not recorded which). The J gene is TRBJ1-1, the V gene TRBV24-1, with D tentatively TRBD1 (6 bases). CDR3 coding DNA: TGTGCCACGAGAGGGGGACCGAACACTGAAGCTTTCTTT. Protein product: CATRGGPNTEAFF.